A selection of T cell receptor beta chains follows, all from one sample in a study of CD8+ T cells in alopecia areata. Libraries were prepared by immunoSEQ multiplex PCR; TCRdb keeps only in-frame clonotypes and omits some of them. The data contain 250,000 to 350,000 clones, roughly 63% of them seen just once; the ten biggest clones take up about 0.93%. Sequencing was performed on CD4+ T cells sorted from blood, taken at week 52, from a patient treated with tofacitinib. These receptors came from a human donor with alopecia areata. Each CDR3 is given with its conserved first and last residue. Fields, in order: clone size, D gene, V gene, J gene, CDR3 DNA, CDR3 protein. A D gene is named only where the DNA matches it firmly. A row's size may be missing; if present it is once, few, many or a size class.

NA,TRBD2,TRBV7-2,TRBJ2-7,TGTGCCAGCAGCTTAGCCGTAGCGGGGGGTTACGAGCAGTACTTC,CASSLAVAGGYEQYF
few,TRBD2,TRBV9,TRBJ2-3,TGTGCCAGCAGCCCAGGCCCTAGCGGGGGTACGCAGTATTTT,CASSPGPSGGTQYF
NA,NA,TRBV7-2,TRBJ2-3,TGTGCCAGCAGCTACCCGGGACTCTCGACGGATACGCAGTATTTT,CASSYPGLSTDTQYF
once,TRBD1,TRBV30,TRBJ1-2,TGTGCCTGGAGTACCGACAGGGGCTATGGCTACACCTTC,CAWSTDRGYGYTF
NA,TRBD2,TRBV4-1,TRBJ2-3,TGCGCCAGCAGCCAACAATCTAGCGGCTCCACAGATACGCAGTATTTT,CASSQQSSGSTDTQYF
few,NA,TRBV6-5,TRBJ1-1,TGTGCCAGCAGTGATGGACAGACGAACACTGAAGCTTTCTTT,CASSDGQTNTEAFF
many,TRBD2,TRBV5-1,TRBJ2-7,TGCGCCAGCAGCTTTAGCGGGGGGGCCCGGGAGCAGTACTTC,CASSFSGGAREQYF
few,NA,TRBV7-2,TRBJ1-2,TGTGCCAGCAGCCTCGGGACAAGCTATGGCTACACCTTC,CASSLGTSYGYTF
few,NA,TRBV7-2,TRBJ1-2,TGTGCCAGCAGCTTTACCAGCAACTATGGCTACACCTTC,CASSFTSNYGYTF
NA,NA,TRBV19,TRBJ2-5,TGTGCCAGTAGGACGACAGCCCCTCAAGAGACCCAGTACTTC,CASRTTAPQETQYF
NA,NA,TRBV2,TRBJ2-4,TGTGCCAGCAGGGCGGCCAAAAACATTCAGTACTTC,CASRAAKNIQYF
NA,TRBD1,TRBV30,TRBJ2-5,TGTGCCTGGAGTCTTGAGACAGGGAGTGGAGAGACCCAGTACTTC,CAWSLETGSGETQYF
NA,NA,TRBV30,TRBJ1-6,TGTGCCTGGAGTGTGGCAGCTACCTATAATTCACCCCTCCACTTT,CAWSVAATYNSPLHF
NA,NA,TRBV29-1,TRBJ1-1,TGCAGCGTAGGACAGACTCAGAACACTGAAGCTTTCTTT,CSVGQTQNTEAFF
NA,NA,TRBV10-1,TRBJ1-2,TGCGCCAGCAGCGGACGGCATAACTATGGCTACACCTTC,CASSGRHNYGYTF
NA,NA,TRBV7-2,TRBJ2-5,TGTGCCAGCAGCATAACCGGGACGCCACTGAAAGAGACCCAGTACTTC,CASSITGTPLKETQYF
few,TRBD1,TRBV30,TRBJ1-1,TGTGCCTGGAGCCCACAGGGGGCGTGGGGAAGCACTGAAGCTTTCTTT,CAWSPQGAWGSTEAFF
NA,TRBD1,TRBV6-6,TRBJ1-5,TGTGCCAGCACGACAGGGCTGAGCAATCAGCCCCAGCATTTT,CASTTGLSNQPQHF
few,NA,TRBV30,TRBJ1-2,TGTGCCTGGAGTCCTTCCGGGATCGGCTACACCTTC,CAWSPSGIGYTF
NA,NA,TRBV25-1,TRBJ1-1,TGTGCCAGCAGTGCCGGGACCGCGAACACTGAAGCTTTCTTT,CASSAGTANTEAFF
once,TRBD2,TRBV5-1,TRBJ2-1,TGCGCCAGCAGCCGCCTAGCGGGGGACAATGAGCAGTTCTTC,CASSRLAGDNEQFF
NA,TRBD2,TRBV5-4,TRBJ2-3,TGTGCCAGCAGCTTGGGTAGCGGGAGCACAGATACGCAGTATTTT,CASSLGSGSTDTQYF
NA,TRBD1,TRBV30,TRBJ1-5,TGTGCCTGGACCGACAGGGGCAATCAGCCCCAGCATTTT,CAWTDRGNQPQHF
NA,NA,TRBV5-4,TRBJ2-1,TGTGCCAGCAGCGCTCAGGGTTTTGAGCAGTTCTTC,CASSAQGFEQFF
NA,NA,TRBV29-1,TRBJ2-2,TGCAGCGTTTGGGGTTTGGACACCGGGGAGCTGTTTTTT,CSVWGLDTGELFF
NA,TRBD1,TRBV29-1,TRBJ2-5,TGCAGCGTCGGACAGGCCCAAGGGGAGACCCAGTACTTC,CSVGQAQGETQYF
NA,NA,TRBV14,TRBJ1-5,TGTGCCAGCAGCCAAGAAGGGAGACAGCCCCAGCATTTT,CASSQEGRQPQHF
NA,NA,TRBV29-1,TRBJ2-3,TGCAGCGTTAGGACGGGGACAGATACGCAGTATTTT,CSVRTGTDTQYF
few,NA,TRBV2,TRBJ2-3,TGTGCCAGCAGTGTTGGGTCTTCGCAGTATTTT,CASSVGSSQYF
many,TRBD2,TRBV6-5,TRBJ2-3,TGTGCCAGCAGTCCGGGGACTAGCGGTACGCAGTATTTT,CASSPGTSGTQYF
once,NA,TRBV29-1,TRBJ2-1,TGCAGCGTTGGGCAGGGTAGCGGAGCCTACAATGAGCAGTTCTTC,CSVGQGSGAYNEQFF
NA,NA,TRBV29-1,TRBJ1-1,TGCAGCGTTACGGGGGGTTACACTGAAGCTTTCTTT,CSVTGGYTEAFF
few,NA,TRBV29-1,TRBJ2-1,TGCAGCGTTGGGGACAATGAGCAGTTCTTC,CSVGDNEQFF
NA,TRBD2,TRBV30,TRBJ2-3,TGTGCCTGGAGTCAGATAGCGGGGGTTCCAGATACGCAGTATTTT,CAWSQIAGVPDTQYF
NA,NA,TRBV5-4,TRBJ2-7,TGTGCCAGCAGCCAGGACCGCCGACCAGGGGAGCAGTACTTC,CASSQDRRPGEQYF
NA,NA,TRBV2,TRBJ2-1,TGTGCCAGCAGTGACGGCAGGGGATACTACAATGAGCAGTTCTTC,CASSDGRGYYNEQFF
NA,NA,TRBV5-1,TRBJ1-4,TGCGCCAGCAGCTCGACAGGCCCGGGTGAAAAACTGTTTTTT,CASSSTGPGEKLFF
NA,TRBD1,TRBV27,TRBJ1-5,TGTGCCAGCAGCCCCGGACAGGGCTTTTCGCCCCAGCATTTT,CASSPGQGFSPQHF
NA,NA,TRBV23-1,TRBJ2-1,TGCGCCAGCAAGGGCAAAAACAAGTTCTTC,CASKGKNKFF
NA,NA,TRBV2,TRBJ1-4,TGTGCCAGCAGGCTGTCTGGTGAAAAACTGTTTTTT,CASRLSGEKLFF
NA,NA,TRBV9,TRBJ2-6,TGTGCCAGCAGCGTAGCTACGGGGGGGACAGGTATTTCAGGGGCCAACGTCCTGACTTTC,CASSVATGGTGISGANVLTF
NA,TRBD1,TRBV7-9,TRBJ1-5,TGTGCCAGCAGCGAAGGTGGGACAGGGAGTGATCAGCCCCAGCATTTT,CASSEGGTGSDQPQHF
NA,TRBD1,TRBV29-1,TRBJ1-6,TGCAGCCATTACTCACAGGGGCGCCCTCTCGATAATTCACCCCTCCACTTT,CSHYSQGRPLDNSPLHF
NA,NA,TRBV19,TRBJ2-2,TGTGCCAGTAGTATTACTCGCAGGGGTGCCGGGGAGCTGTTTTTT,CASSITRRGAGELFF
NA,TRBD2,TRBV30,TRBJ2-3,TGTGCCTGGAGTGTACTCCTAGCGGGGGGGAAAGGTACGCAGTATTTT,CAWSVLLAGGKGTQYF
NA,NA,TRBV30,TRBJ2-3,TGTGCCTGGAGTGTTCTAGGGGGGGCGGATACGCAGTATTTT,CAWSVLGGADTQYF
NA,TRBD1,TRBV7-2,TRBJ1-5,TGTGCCAGCAGCCTACAGGGGGGAAGCAATCAGCCCCAGCATTTT,CASSLQGGSNQPQHF
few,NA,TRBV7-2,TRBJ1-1,TGTGCCAGCAGCTCAATAAGTAGCTCTGAAGCTTTCTTT,CASSSISSSEAFF
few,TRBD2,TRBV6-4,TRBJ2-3,TGTGCCAGCAGCCCTCTGGCTAGCGGGGTCCCAGATACGCAGTATTTT,CASSPLASGVPDTQYF
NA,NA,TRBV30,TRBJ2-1,TGTGCCTGGATGGGCCTTTATGAGCAGTTCTTC,CAWMGLYEQFF